This record covers a single T cell receptor (beta chain). In the study's own analysis: Reference gene primers were amplified, and this amplification served to estimate nucleated cell counts. The assay was immunoSEQ multiplex PCR, and TCRdb's table has in-frame clones only and misses some. The V and J calls and clone size were taken over from that table, and D and trimming were inferred from the DNA. This table holds about 130,000 clones, approximately 85% found once. The data stem from a study of blood T cell repertoires in COVID-19. The CDR3 spans 20 residues. The TCR sequence derives from a man aged 25-40 years with COVID-19, enrolled during active disease. Sequencing used peripheral blood. This chain connects TRBV21-1 to TRBJ2-3; TRBD2 reflects the table's D call only, with no check against the DNA. TRBV21-1 is annotated as a pseudogene. The CDR3 loop reads CASSNLIGMEGRDITGTQYF. The CDR3, as DNA: TGTGCCAGCAGCAATTTAATTGGTATGGAGGGCAGGGATATTACAGGTACGCAGTATTTT.